This T cell receptor beta chain appears in the sequencing data of a study of metastatic and nonmetastatic thyroid tumors. As for the study in general: Blood and tumor or nodule tissue repertoires from malignant and benign thyroid patients were compared. Study-wide points: Reportedly, malignant thyroid tumors had significantly higher TCR beta diversity than benign nodules, in blood and tumor.

This clone was counted ten times or more. Its target is not known. TCRdb re-called clones from the PCR reads using MiXCR. The profile shows roughly 40,000 clones, roughly an eighth of them singletons. Before thyroid surgery, none of the patients had received any treatment. The sequencing input was blood. The origin of this receptor is a male donor with papillary thyroid cancer or a benign thyroid nodule (not recorded which). Some clones in this sample may be carry-over from other donors' samples.

CDR3 protein: CAWSVERAQPQHF. CDR3 nucleotide sequence: TGTGCCTGGAGTGTAGAAAGGGCCCAGCCCCAGCATTTT. The gene calls are TRBV30 and TRBJ1-5; D remains unclear. Germline CDR1 and CDR2: GTSNPN and SVGIG (reference sequence). V lost 0 bases to trimming and J lost 7 bases, with 10 bases between them. CDR3 length: 13 amino acids. The whole variable domain, filled in from reference TRBV30 and TRBJ1-5, reads SQTIHQWPATLVQPVGSPLSLECTVEGTSNPNLYWYRQAAGRGLQLLFYSVGIGQISSEVPQNLSASRPQDRQFILSSKKLLLSDSGFYLCAWSVERAQPQHFGDGTRLSIL.